The clone carrying this T cell receptor (beta chain) was recorded a few times. Its antigen remains unidentified. The sample comes from a study of T cell repertoires in cytomegalovirus infection. Study-level information: CMV epitopes that were recently identified and HLA-C-restricted were used alongside well-studied HLA-B-restricted ones. Study-level points and caveats: Summed public TCR beta family frequency identified CMV carriers bearing the relevant HLA. Predominance within the ex vivo response was attributable to HLA-C-restricted CMV-specific TCR beta clonotypes.

Per germline, CDR1 SEHNR and CDR2 FQNEAQ (reference sequence). With 3 bases removed from V and 4 bases from J, the gap between germline ends came to 19 bases. The CDR3 runs to 17 residues. One entry per CDR3 protein results from TCRdb running MiXCR on the reads. The sample shows approximately 910,000 distinct CDR3 sequences, 30% to 40% of them seen only once. V and J are TRBV7-9 and TRBJ2-1, with D perhaps TRBD2 (5 bases). The sequence was obtained from a human donor in good health (CMV status not recorded). Some clones in this sample may be carry-over from other donors' samples. The sequencing here drew on cultured CD8+ T cells from PBMCs, taken from culture after CMV antigen stimulation. CDR3 region: CASSLFQAADIYNEQFF. CDR3 nucleotides: TGTGCCAGCAGCTTGTTTCAGGCAGCGGATATATACAATGAGCAGTTCTTC. Supplemented by reference TRBV7-9 and TRBJ2-1, the full variable domain reads DTGVSQNPRHKITKRGQNVTFRCDPISEHNRLYWYRQTLGQGPEFLTYFQNEAQLEKSRLLSDRFSAERPKGSFSTLEIQRTEQGDSAMYLCASSLFQAADIYNEQFFGPGTRLTVL.